A single sample gave rise to the 11 T cell receptor beta chains below, sequenced in a study of blood T cell repertoires in COVID-19. Produced via immunoSEQ multiplex PCR; TCRdb's table is partial and in-frame only. The sample yields tens of thousands of clones, 75% to 90% seen once. Specimen: peripheral blood. The receptors were sampled from a man under 40 with acute or convalescent COVID-19.

The chain couples TRBV4-1 to TRBJ2-3, with D perhaps TRBD1 (5 bases). Between the trimmed V and J ends, which lost 0 bases and 7 bases, there was a span of 8 bases. CDR3 length equals 13 residues. Germline V gene sequence: CDR1 MGHRA, CDR2 YSYEKL. The CDR3 nucleotides are TGCGCCAGCAGCCAAGAGGGGCCCCATACGCAGTATTTT. This sequence encodes CASSQEGPHTQYF.

The chain couples TRBV20-1 to TRBJ1-1; maybe TRBD1 (5 bases). This CDR3 comprises 15 residues. V was clipped by 3 bases and J by 4 bases, with 18 bases between them. Germline lookup yields CDR1 DFQATT and CDR2 SNEGSKA (reference sequence). CDR3: CSASEGSGGATEAFF. DNA for the CDR3: TGCAGTGCTAGTGAGGGGTCTGGCGGGGCCACTGAAGCTTTCTTT.

V gene TRBV11-2 combines with J gene TRBJ2-2; 8 nucleotides agree with TRBD2. The ends lost 1 base at V and 3 bases at J; junction bases unmatched: 13. The germline CDR1 and CDR2 sequences are SGHAT and FQNNGV. The CDR3 sequence is 19 residues long. The CDR3 DNA reads as TGTGCCAGCAGCTTAGGAGAGGGTAGCGGGATGGGATACACCGGGGAGCTGTTTTTT. The encoded protein is CASSLGEGSGMGYTGELFF.

V is TRBV5-1 and J is TRBJ1-1; possible D gene TRBD1, 6 bases. The CDR3 has 13 residues. The germline gives CDR1 SGHRS, CDR2 YFSETQ. V lost 8 bases and J lost 0, with 11 bases in between. CDR3 sequence: CASNRDMNTEAFF. The CDR3 DNA is TGCGCCAGTAACAGGGACATGAACACTGAAGCTTTCTTT.

The V gene is TRBV15, the J gene TRBJ2-7, with D perhaps matching TRBD2 (5 bases). The CDR3 is made up of 13 amino acids. V lost 4 bases to trimming and J lost 3 bases, with 10 bases between them. Germline V gene lookup returns CDR1 LNHNV and CDR2 YYDKDF (reference sequence). The CDR3 DNA is TGTGCCACCAGCATCACACGGGGCTACGAGCAGTACTTC. Encoded protein: CATSITRGYEQYF.

The chain joins TRBV7-2 to TRBJ2-2, with D possibly TRBD1 on 5 matching bases. V was trimmed by 3 bases and J by 5 bases, leaving 10 bases between them. The CDR3 runs to 14 residues. Germline loops: CDR1 SGHTA, CDR2 FQGNSA. The CDR3: CASSLFRVTGELFF. The CDR3 coding sequence is TGTGCCAGCAGCTTGTTCAGGGTTACCGGGGAGCTGTTTTTT.

This chain uses TRBV7-9 with TRBJ1-6, with D perhaps matching TRBD1 (5 bases). V was shortened by 0 bases and J by 10 bases, with 13 bases between the two germline ends. The length of the CDR3 is 15 residues. Germline CDR1 reads SEHNR; CDR2 reads FQNEAQ (reference sequence). CDR3 amino acids: CASSLAGQEGSPLHF. The CDR3 DNA follows: TGTGCCAGCAGCTTAGCGGGGCAGGAGGGCTCACCCCTCCACTTT.

V usage is TRBV6-5 and J usage is TRBJ2-5; D is uncertain. Deletions cut 6 bases from V and 4 bases from J, with 6 bases between. The CDR3 runs to 11 residues. The germline V gene encodes CDR1 MNHEY and CDR2 SVGAGI. The CDR3 loop reads CASRLRETQYF. The CDR3 DNA follows: TGTGCCAGCAGACTGAGAGAGACCCAGTACTTC.

The J gene is TRBJ1-2, the V gene TRBV28; D call uncertain. The CDR3 sequence is 12 residues long. Germline lookup yields CDR1 MDHEN and CDR2 SYDVKM. V was pared by 10 bases and J by 1 base, with 10 bases between. DNA of the CDR3: TGTGCCATGTCCGGGAATAACTATGGCTACACCTTC. It codes for CAMSGNNYGYTF.

In this sample, this clone turned up once. The CDR3 loop is CASSPGTGDGELFF. In DNA, the CDR3 is TGTGCCAGCAGCCCAGGGACAGGTGACGGGGAGCTGTTTTTT. The rearrangement links TRBV7-9 to TRBJ2-2; 8 bases are shared with TRBD1. V gave up 5 bases and J gave up 7 bases; unmatched junction bases: 6. The CDR3 has 14 residues. Germline values: CDR1 SEHNR, CDR2 FQNEAQ (reference sequence).

This chain links TRBV10-3 with TRBJ2-7; 7 positions match TRBD1. This CDR3 comprises 15 residues. The J segment lost 2 bases and the V segment lost 0 bases, leaving 4 bases of the junction unmatched. Germline V gene lookup returns CDR1 ENHRY and CDR2 SYGVKD. The CDR3 reads CAISESSQGAYEQYF. DNA of the CDR3: TGTGCCATCAGTGAGTCTAGTCAGGGGGCCTACGAGCAGTACTTC.